The 13 T cell receptor beta chains reported below all come from one sample, sequenced in a study of control samples from healthy donors and cancer patients. Libraries were prepared by immunoSEQ multiplex PCR; TCRdb keeps only in-frame clonotypes and omits some of them. The sample shows 60,000 to 75,000 clones, 89% of them seen only once. The sample consisted of PBMCs. These receptors were obtained from a man aged 55 to 70 with colorectal cancer.

The chain is built from TRBV10-3 and TRBJ2-1; D possibly matches TRBD1 or TRBD2 (5 bases each). Trimming stripped 4 bases from V and 13 bases from J, with 17 bases between. The CDR3 totals 13 residues. From germline, CDR1 is ENHRY and CDR2 SYGVKD. The CDR3 protein is CAISALGTPTQFF. CDR3 in DNA: TGTGCCATCAGTGCCCTCGGGACCCCCACCCAGTTCTTC.

This clone occurred once. The chain couples TRBV5-5 to TRBJ2-3, with TRBD1 as a possible D gene (5 bases). Trimming cost V 0 bases and J 5 bases, with 10 bases left between them. The CDR3 spans 14 residues. Per germline, CDR1 SGHKS and CDR2 YYEKEE (reference sequence). The CDR3 reads CASSLGSGIDTQYF. The CDR3, as DNA: TGTGCCAGCAGCTTGGGGTCAGGGATAGATACGCAGTATTTT. Using reference TRBV5-5 and TRBJ2-3 for the parts outside the CDR3, the full variable domain is DAGVTQSPTHLIKTRGQQVTLRCSPISGHKSVSWYQQVLGQGPQFIFQYYEKEERGRGNFPDRFSARQFPNYSSELNVNALLLGDSALYLCASSLGSGIDTQYFGPGTRLTVL.

This clone was picked up one time. This rearrangement joins TRBV30 to TRBJ2-5; D is tentatively TRBD1 or TRBD2 (5 bases each). Deletions cut 3 bases from V and 11 bases from J, with 16 bases between. Per germline, CDR1 GTSNPN and CDR2 SVGIG (reference sequence). The CDR3 totals 12 residues. The CDR3 sequence: CAWSSPGSPQYF. CDR3 coding DNA: TGTGCCTGGAGCTCGCCAGGGAGCCCTCAGTACTTC.

This chain links TRBV7-9 with TRBJ2-6; D uncertain. Trimming left V 5 bases short and J 13 bases short, with 6 bases between. Germline loops: CDR1 SEHNR, CDR2 FQNEAQ (reference sequence). This CDR3 comprises 10 residues. The CDR3 reads CASSPLVLTF. For the CDR3, the DNA is TGTGCCAGCAGCCCATTGGTCCTGACTTTC.

V and J are TRBV18 and TRBJ2-3; TRBD2 aligns across 12 bases. There are 14 residues in the CDR3. With V trimmed by 3 bases and J by 6 bases, 1 base remained unmatched. Germline assignment: CDR1 KGHSH and CDR2 LQKENI. CDR3 loop: CASSPGLAGDTQYF. As DNA, the CDR3 is TGTGCCAGCTCACCTGGACTAGCGGGGGATACGCAGTATTTT.

The J gene is TRBJ2-7, the V gene TRBV7-9, with TRBD1 as a possible D gene (6 bases). CDR3 size: 13 residues. Between the trimmed V and J ends, which lost 5 bases and 5 bases, there was a span of 13 bases. Germline V gene sequence: CDR1 SEHNR, CDR2 FQNEAQ (reference sequence). The CDR3 loop is CASSPTGIHEQYF. CDR3 DNA sequence: TGTGCCAGCAGCCCAACAGGGATCCACGAGCAGTACTTC. Full variable domain (remainder filled in from reference TRBV7-9 and TRBJ2-7): DTGVSQNPRHKITKRGQNVTFRCDPISEHNRLYWYRQTLGQGPEFLTYFQNEAQLEKSRLLSDRFSAERPKGSFSTLEIQRTEQGDSAMYLCASSPTGIHEQYFGPGTRLTVT.

V usage is TRBV12-3 or TRBV12-4 and J usage is TRBJ1-2; D gene uncertain. The ends were cut back, 6 bases at V and 8 bases at J, with 10 bases in the middle. The CDR3 totals 11 residues. The CDR3 nucleotides are TGTGCCAGCAGCGGCAAAGAGGGCTACACCTTC. Residues: CASSGKEGYTF.

The V and J genes are TRBV18 and TRBJ1-5, with D perhaps matching TRBD1 (6 bases). The V end was cut by 4 bases, the J end by 2 bases, with 9 bases between. This CDR3 has 14 amino acids. Germline-derived CDR1 and CDR2 are KGHSH and LQKENI. In DNA form, the CDR3 reads TGTGCCAGCTCACTTGGGGGCGGCAATCAGCCCCAGCATTTT. Encoded protein: CASSLGGGNQPQHF.

The gene calls are TRBV5-1 and TRBJ2-3, with unresolved D. CDR3 size: 13 residues. Trimming took 0 bases from V and 0 from J, leaving 2 bases between them. Germline-derived CDR1 and CDR2 are SGHRS and YFSETQ. The CDR3 DNA follows: TGCGCCAGCAGCTTGGCCAGCACAGATACGCAGTATTTT. Residues: CASSLASTDTQYF.

This clone was seen a handful of times. The chain is built from TRBV5-3 and TRBJ1-1; the match to TRBD1 covers 7 bases. TRBV5-3 is filed as an ORF, its function uncertain. Trimming cost V 1 base and J 0 bases; bases outside gene matches: 12. The CDR3 spans 18 residues. The CDR3 reads CARSLPRGRGGVNTEAFF. Written as DNA, the CDR3 is TGTGCCAGAAGCTTGCCCAGGGGGAGAGGTGGGGTGAACACTGAAGCTTTCTTT.

The chain uses TRBV4-1 and TRBJ2-7; 9 bases fit TRBD2. The CDR3 runs to 16 residues. CDR1 and CDR2 (germline): MGHRA, YSYEKL. The V and J ends lost 5 bases and 5 bases, in that order; junction bases with no gene match: 13. The CDR3 here is CASSSREGDLLDEQYF. The CDR3 nucleotides read TGCGCCAGCAGCTCGCGGGAGGGGGATCTTTTGGACGAGCAGTACTTC.

V usage is TRBV6-5 and J usage is TRBJ1-3; 9 bases align to TRBD1. Germline CDR1 reads MNHEY; CDR2 reads SVGAGI. Losses at the gene ends were 8 bases for V and 3 bases for J; bases not matched to a gene: 8. The CDR3 length is 15 residues. In DNA, the CDR3 is TGTGCCAGCGCAAGGACAGGGGAAGGTGGAAACACCATATATTTT. Its protein is CASARTGEGGNTIYF.

The chain links TRBV6-5 to TRBJ1-6, with D maybe TRBD1 (6 bases). CDR3 length: 16 residues. Trimming removed 0 bases from V and 10 bases from J, with 16 bases in between. CDR1 and CDR2 from the germline V gene are MNHEY and SVGAGI. This CDR3 reads CASSYSYRRGGSPLHF. The CDR3 DNA follows: TGTGCCAGCAGTTACTCGTACCGCAGGGGAGGATCACCCCTCCACTTT.